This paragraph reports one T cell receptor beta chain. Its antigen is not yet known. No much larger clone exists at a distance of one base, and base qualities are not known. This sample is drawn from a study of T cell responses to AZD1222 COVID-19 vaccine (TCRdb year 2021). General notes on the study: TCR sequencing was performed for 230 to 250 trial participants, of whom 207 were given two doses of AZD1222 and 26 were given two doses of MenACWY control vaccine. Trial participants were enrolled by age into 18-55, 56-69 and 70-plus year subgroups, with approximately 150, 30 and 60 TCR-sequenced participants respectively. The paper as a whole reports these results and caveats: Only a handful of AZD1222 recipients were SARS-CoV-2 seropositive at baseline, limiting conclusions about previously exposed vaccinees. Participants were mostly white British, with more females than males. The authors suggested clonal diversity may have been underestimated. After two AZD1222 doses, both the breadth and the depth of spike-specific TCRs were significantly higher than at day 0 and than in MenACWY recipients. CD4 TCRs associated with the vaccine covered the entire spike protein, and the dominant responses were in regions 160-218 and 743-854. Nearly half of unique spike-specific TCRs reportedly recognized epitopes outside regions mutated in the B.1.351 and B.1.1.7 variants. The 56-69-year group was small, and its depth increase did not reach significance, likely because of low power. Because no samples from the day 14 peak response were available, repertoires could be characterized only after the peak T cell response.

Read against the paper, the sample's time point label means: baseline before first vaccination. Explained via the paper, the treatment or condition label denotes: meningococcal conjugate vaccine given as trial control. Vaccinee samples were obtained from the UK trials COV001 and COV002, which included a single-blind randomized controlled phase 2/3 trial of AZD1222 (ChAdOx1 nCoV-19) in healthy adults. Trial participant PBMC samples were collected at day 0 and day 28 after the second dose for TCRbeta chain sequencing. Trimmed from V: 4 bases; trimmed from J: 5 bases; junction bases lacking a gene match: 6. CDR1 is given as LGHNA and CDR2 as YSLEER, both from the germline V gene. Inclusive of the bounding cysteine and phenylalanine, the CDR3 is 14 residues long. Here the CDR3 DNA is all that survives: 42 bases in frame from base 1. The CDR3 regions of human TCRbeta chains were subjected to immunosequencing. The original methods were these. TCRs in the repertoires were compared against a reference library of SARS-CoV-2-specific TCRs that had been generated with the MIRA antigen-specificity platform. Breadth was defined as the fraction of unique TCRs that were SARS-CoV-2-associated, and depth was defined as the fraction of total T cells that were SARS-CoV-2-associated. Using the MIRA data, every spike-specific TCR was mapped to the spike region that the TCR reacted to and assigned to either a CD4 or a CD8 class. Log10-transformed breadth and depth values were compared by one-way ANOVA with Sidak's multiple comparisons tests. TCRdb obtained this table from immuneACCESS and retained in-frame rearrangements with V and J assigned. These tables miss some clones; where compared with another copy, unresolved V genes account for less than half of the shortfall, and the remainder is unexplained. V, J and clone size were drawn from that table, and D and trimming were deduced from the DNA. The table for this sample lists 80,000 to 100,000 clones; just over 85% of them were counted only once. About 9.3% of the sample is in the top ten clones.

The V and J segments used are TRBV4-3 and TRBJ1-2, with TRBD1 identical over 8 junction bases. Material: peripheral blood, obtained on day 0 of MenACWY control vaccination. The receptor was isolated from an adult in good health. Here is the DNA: TGCGCCAGCAGCCCGTCAGGGGGCCGATATGGCTACACCTTC. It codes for CASSPSGGRYGYTF.